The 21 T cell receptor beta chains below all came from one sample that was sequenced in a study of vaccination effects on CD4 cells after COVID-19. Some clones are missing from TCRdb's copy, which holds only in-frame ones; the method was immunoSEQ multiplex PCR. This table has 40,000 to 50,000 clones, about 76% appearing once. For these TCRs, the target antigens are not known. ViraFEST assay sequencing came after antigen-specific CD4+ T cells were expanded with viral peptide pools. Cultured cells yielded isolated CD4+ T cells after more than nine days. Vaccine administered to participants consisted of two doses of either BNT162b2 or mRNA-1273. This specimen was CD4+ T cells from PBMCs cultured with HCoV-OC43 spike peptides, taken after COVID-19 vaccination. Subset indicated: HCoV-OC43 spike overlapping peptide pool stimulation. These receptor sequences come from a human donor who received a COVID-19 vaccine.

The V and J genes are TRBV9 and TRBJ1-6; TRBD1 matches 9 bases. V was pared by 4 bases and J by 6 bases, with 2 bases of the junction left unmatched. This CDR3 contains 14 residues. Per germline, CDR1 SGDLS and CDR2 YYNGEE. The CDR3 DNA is TGTGCCAGCAGCCCACAGGGGGCTAATTCACCCCTCCACTTT. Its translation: CASSPQGANSPLHF.

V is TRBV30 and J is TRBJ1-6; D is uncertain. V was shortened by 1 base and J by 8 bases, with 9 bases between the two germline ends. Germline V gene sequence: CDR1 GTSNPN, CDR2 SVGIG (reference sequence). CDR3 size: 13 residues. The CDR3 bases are TGTGCCTGGAGTGGAGGGATTCATTCACCCCTCCACTTT. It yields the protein CAWSGGIHSPLHF.

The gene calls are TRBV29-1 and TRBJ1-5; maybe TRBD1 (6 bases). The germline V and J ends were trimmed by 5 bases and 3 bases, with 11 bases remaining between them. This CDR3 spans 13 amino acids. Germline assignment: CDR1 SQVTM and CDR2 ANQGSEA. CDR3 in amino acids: CSVRDNFNQPQHF. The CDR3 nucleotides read TGCAGCGTTAGGGACAACTTCAATCAGCCCCAGCATTTT.

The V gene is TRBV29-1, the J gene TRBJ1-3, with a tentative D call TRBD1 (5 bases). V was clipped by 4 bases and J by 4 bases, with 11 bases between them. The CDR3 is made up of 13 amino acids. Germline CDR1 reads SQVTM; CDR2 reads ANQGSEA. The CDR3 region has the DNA TGCAGCGTTGGATCGGGGGTCGGAAACACCATATATTTT. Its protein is CSVGSGVGNTIYF.

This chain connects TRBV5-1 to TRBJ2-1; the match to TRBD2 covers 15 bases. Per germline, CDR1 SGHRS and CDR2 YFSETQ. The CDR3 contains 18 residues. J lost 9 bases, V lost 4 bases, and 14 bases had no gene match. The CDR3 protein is CASSPGLAGGPALSEQFF. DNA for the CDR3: TGCGCCAGCAGCCCCGGACTAGCGGGAGGGCCCGCTCTCAGTGAGCAGTTCTTC.

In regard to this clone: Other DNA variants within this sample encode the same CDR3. The CDR3 protein is CASSFGTGGNYGYTF. The CDR3 DNA reads as TGCGCCAGCAGCTTTGGGACAGGGGGCAACTATGGCTACACCTTC. The rearrangement uses TRBV5-1 and TRBJ1-2; 12 bases align to TRBD1. V shed 2 bases and J 2 bases; nucleotides not matched to a gene: 1. The germline CDR1 and CDR2 sequences are SGHRS and YFSETQ. This CDR3 region has 15 residues.

The CDR3 nucleotides are TGTGCCAGCATGACGACGGAGGGCACCGGGGAGCTGTTTTTT. Protein product: CASMTTEGTGELFF. The chain has TRBV25-1 and TRBJ2-2, with a possible D match to TRBD2 (6 bases). The CDR3 covers 14 residues. Between the trimmed V and J ends, which lost 7 bases and 4 bases, there was a span of 13 bases. Germline V gives CDR1 MGHDK, CDR2 SYGVNS.

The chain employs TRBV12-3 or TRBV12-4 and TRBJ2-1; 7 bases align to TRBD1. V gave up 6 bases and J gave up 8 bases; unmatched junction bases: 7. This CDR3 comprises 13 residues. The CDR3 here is CASSRTGAYEQFF. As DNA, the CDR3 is TGTGCCAGCAGCCGCACAGGGGCGTATGAGCAGTTCTTC.

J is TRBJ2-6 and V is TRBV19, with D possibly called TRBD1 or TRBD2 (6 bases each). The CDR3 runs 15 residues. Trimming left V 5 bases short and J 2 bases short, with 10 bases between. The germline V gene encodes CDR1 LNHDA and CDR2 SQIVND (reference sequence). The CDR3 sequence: CASSGGGTGANVLTF. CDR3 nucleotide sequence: TGTGCCAGTAGTGGAGGGGGTACTGGGGCCAACGTCCTGACTTTC. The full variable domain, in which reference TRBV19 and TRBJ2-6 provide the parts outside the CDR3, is DGGITQSPKYLFRKEGQNVTLSCEQNLNHDAMYWYRQDPGQGLRLIYYSQIVNDFQKGDIAEGYSVSREKKESFPLTVTSAQKNPTAFYLCASSGGGTGANVLTFGAGSRLTVL.

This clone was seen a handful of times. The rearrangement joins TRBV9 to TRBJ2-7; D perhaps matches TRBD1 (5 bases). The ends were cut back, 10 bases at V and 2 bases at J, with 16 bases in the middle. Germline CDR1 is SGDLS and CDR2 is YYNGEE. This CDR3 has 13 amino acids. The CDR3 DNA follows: TGTGCCTGTTGGGGCAACCTCACCTACGAGCAGTACTTC. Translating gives CACWGNLTYEQYF.

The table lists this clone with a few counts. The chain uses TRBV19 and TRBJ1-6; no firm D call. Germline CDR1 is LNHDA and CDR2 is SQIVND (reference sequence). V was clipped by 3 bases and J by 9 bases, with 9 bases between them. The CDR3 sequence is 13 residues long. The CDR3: CASSIEGRSPLHF. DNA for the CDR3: TGTGCCAGTAGTATCGAAGGCCGTTCACCCCTCCACTTT.

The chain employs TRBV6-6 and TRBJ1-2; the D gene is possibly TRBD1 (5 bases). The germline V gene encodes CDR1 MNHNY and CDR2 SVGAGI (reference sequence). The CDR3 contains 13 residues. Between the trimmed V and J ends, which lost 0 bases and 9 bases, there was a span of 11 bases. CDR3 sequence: CASSYSQGRSYTF. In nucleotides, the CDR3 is TGTGCCAGCAGTTACTCCCAGGGTAGGAGCTACACCTTC.

CDR3 DNA sequence: TGTGCCAGCAGCTTAGGTCCCTTCTCTGGAAACACCATATATTTT. It codes for CASSLGPFSGNTIYF. This rearrangement joins TRBV7-2 to TRBJ1-3; D is unclear. CDR1 and CDR2 from the germline V gene are SGHTA and FQGNSA. The CDR3 sequence is 15 residues long. Trimming took 1 base from V and 0 from J, leaving 7 bases between them.

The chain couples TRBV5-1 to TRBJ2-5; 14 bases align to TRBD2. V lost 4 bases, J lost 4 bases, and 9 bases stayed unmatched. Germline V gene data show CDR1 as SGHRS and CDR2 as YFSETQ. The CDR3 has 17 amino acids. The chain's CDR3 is CASSPSPGLAGAETQYF. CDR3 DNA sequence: TGCGCCAGCAGCCCATCCCCGGGACTAGCGGGAGCAGAGACCCAGTACTTC.

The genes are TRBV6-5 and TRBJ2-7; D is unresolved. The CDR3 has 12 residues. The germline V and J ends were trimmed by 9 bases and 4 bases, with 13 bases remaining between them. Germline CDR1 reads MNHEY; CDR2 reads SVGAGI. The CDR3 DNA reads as TGTGCCAGTGAGTTTAACAAATACGAGCAGTACTTC. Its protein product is CASEFNKYEQYF.

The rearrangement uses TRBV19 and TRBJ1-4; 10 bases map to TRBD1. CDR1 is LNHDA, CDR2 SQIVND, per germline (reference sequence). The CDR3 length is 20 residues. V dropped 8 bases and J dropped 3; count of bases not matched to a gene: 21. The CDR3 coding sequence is TGTGCCAGTGGAGTGGGACAATTAGCGACAGGGGGCGAGGCTAATGAAAAACTGTTTTTT. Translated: CASGVGQLATGGEANEKLFF.

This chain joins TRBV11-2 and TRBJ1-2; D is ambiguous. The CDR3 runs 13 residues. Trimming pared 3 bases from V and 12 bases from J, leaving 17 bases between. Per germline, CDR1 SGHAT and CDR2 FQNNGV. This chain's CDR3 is CASSFLENSRNTF. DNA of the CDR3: TGTGCCAGCAGCTTTCTAGAAAATAGTCGGAACACCTTC.

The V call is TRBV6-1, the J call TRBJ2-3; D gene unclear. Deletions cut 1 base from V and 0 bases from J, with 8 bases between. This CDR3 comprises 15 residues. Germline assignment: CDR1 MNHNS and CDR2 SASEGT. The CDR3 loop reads CASSEVGYSTDTQYF. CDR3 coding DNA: TGTGCCAGCAGTGAAGTAGGTTATAGCACAGATACGCAGTATTTT.

CDR3 amino acids: CASKPLRGSSYEQYF. For the CDR3, the DNA is TGTGCCAGCAAGCCGCTTCGGGGCTCCTCCTACGAGCAGTACTTC. The chain recombines TRBV6-5 with TRBJ2-7; D might be TRBD1 or TRBD2, each matching 5 bases. Germline values: CDR1 MNHEY, CDR2 SVGAGI. CDR3 size: 15 residues. The V end was cut by 7 bases, the J end by 0 bases, with 16 bases between.

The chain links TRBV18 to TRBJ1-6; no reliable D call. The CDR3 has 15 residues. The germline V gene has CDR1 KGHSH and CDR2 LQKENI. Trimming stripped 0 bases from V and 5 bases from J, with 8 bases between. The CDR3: CASSPPGGNNSPLHF. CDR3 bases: TGTGCCAGCTCACCACCAGGAGGGAATAATTCACCCCTCCACTTT.

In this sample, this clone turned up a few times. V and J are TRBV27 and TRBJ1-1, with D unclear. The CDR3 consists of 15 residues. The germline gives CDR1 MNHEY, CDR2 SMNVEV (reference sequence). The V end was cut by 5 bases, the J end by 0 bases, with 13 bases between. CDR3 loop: CASSIRWPMNTEAFF. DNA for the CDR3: TGTGCCAGCAGTATTCGGTGGCCCATGAACACTGAAGCTTTCTTT.